What follows are 22 T cell receptor beta chains derived from one specimen sequenced in a study of T cell changes during pregnancy in multiple sclerosis. Only in-frame clones appear in the TCRdb table, and some are missing; sequencing was by immunoSEQ multiplex PCR. In the table there are 50,000 or so clones, around 93% of which are singletons. Source: CD8+ T cells from peripheral blood mononuclear cells, taken after pregnancy. These receptors originate from a female donor with multiple sclerosis, enrolled in a pregnancy study.

The chain joins TRBV7-2 to TRBJ1-3, with no clear D. Trimming shortened V by 10 bases and J by 5 bases, and 15 bases separated the two germline ends. Looked up from germline, CDR1 is SGHTA and CDR2 is FQGNSA. The CDR3 is 13 amino acids. The CDR3 sequence is CATEDPPRNTIYF. As DNA, the CDR3 is TGTGCCACGGAGGATCCCCCCCGAAACACCATATATTTT.

This chain links TRBV7-9 with TRBJ2-1, with D possibly matching TRBD1 (6 bases). Trimming removed 4 bases from V and 0 bases from J, with 16 bases in between. In germline, CDR1 is SEHNR, CDR2 FQNEAQ (reference sequence). The CDR3 extends over 17 amino acids. In DNA form, the CDR3 reads TGTGCCAGCAGCTCCACCCAAGGACAGAGCTCCTACAATGAGCAGTTCTTC. As protein: CASSSTQGQSSYNEQFF.

The V gene is TRBV5-5, the J gene TRBJ2-1; D possibly corresponds to TRBD2 (5 bases). Trimming cost V 4 bases and J 9 bases, with 14 bases left between them. This CDR3 is 13 amino acids long. Germline assignment: CDR1 SGHKS and CDR2 YYEKEE (reference sequence). The CDR3 spells CASSILVSGEQFF. Here the CDR3 DNA reads TGTGCCAGCAGCATACTAGTCTCGGGTGAGCAGTTCTTC.

The chain combines TRBV7-7 with TRBJ2-2; perhaps TRBD2 as D (5 bases). The germline V gene has CDR1 SSHAT and CDR2 FNYEAQ (reference sequence). V was trimmed by 4 bases and J by 0 bases, leaving 18 bases between them. The CDR3 is made up of 18 amino acids. This CDR3 is CASSSISGLAANTGELFF. In DNA form, the CDR3 reads TGTGCCAGCAGCTCGATTTCGGGCCTAGCTGCGAACACCGGGGAGCTGTTTTTT.

This rearrangement joins TRBV29-1 to TRBJ2-7; D is possibly TRBD2 (6 bases). The V gene's germline CDR1 is SQVTM and CDR2 ANQGSEA. The CDR3 consists of 15 residues. V lost 6 bases and J 2 bases, leaving 20 bases between the germline ends. CDR3 sequence: CSVATPSGGAYEQYF. The CDR3 DNA is TGCAGCGTCGCCACCCCCAGTGGAGGGGCCTACGAGCAGTACTTC.

The rearrangement joins TRBV7-3 to TRBJ2-5; the D gene is possibly TRBD1 (6 bases). Germline V lookup: CDR1 SGHTA, CDR2 FQGTGA. The CDR3 totals 13 residues. Trimming stripped 5 bases from V and 3 bases from J, with 10 bases between. Written as DNA, the CDR3 is TGTGCCAGCAGCCTGGACAGAGAAGAGACCCAGTACTTC. Translation gives CASSLDREETQYF. Using reference TRBV7-3 and TRBJ2-5 for the parts outside the CDR3, the full variable domain is GAGVSQTPSNKVTEKGKYVELRCDPISGHTALYWYRQSLGQGPEFLIYFQGTGAADDSGLPNDRFFAVRPEGSVSTLKIQRTERGDSAVYLCASSLDREETQYFGPGTRLLVL.

J is TRBJ2-3 and V is TRBV27, with 8 bases lining up with TRBD1. The CDR3 loop spans 15 amino acids. CDR1 and CDR2 (germline): MNHEY, SMNVEV (reference sequence). The J segment lost 2 bases and the V segment lost 5 bases, leaving 6 bases of the junction unmatched. CDR3 in DNA: TGTGCCAGCAGTGACCGACAGGGGCCCACAGATACGCAGTATTTT. It encodes CASSDRQGPTDTQYF.

The CDR3 spells CASSFGGLDQPQHF. In DNA form, the CDR3 reads TGTGCCAGCAGCTTCGGAGGGCTAGATCAGCCCCAGCATTTT. V gene TRBV7-9 combines with J gene TRBJ1-5; no clear D. The length of the CDR3 is 14 residues. V gave up 3 bases and J gave up 5 bases, with 11 bases separating them. Germline CDR1 and CDR2: SEHNR and FQNEAQ (reference sequence).

V gene TRBV6-6 combines with J gene TRBJ1-2; D unresolved. Germline CDR1 reads MNHNY; CDR2 reads SVGAGI (reference sequence). V lost 4 bases and J lost 4, with 4 bases in between. This CDR3 has 11 amino acids. For the CDR3, the DNA is TGTGCCAGCAGTTTTAGCTATGGCTACACCTTC. Amino acid sequence: CASSFSYGYTF.

The chain is built from TRBV4-1 and TRBJ2-5, with 13 bases aligning to TRBD2. Germline-derived CDR1 and CDR2 are MGHRA and YSYEKL. V shed 4 bases, J shed 2 bases, and the junction held 19 bases outside the gene matches. The CDR3 sequence is 21 residues long. The CDR3 bases are TGCGCCAGCAGCCCCAGCGGGGGTTTAGGACTAGCGGGGGCCTCACAAGAGACCCAGTACTTC. Protein product: CASSPSGGLGLAGASQETQYF.

The chain joins TRBV15 to TRBJ2-3; 8 positions agree with TRBD2. This CDR3 region has 19 residues. CDR1 LNHNV and CDR2 YYDKDF come from the germline V gene (reference sequence). V lost 0 bases, J lost 3 bases, and 14 bases stayed unmatched. CDR3 bases: TGTGCCACCAGCAGAGAGTGGGCCCAGGGAGCGGGAGAAACAGATACGCAGTATTTT. Translation gives CATSREWAQGAGETDTQYF. The whole variable domain, filled in from reference TRBV15 and TRBJ2-3, reads DAMVIQNPRYQVTQFGKPVTLSCSQTLNHNVMYWYQQKSSQAPKLLFHYYDKDFNNEADTPDNFQSRRPNTSFCFLDIRSPGLGDTAMYLCATSREWAQGAGETDTQYFGPGTRLTVL.

The V and J genes are TRBV28 and TRBJ2-5; D is unresolved. V was pared by 3 bases and J by 1 base, with 9 bases between. The CDR3 length is 14 residues. CDR1 and CDR2 (germline): MDHEN, SYDVKM. The DNA of the CDR3 is TGTGCCAGCAGTTTTCTGGCAGTCCAAGAGACCCAGTACTTC. Its translation is CASSFLAVQETQYF.

This chain links TRBV15 with TRBJ1-1; D not certain. This CDR3 comprises 12 residues. Germline assignment: CDR1 LNHNV and CDR2 YYDKDF (reference sequence). Deletions cut 0 bases from V and 5 bases from J, with 4 bases between. CDR3 amino acids: CATSRDMTEAFF. The CDR3 DNA is TGTGCCACCAGCAGAGATATGACTGAAGCTTTCTTT. Full variable domain (rest looked up from reference TRBV15 and TRBJ1-1): DAMVIQNPRYQVTQFGKPVTLSCSQTLNHNVMYWYQQKSSQAPKLLFHYYDKDFNNEADTPDNFQSRRPNTSFCFLDIRSPGLGDTAMYLCATSRDMTEAFFGQGTRLTVV.

Comment on this clone: Germline is not matched at one junction end, which may reflect a read error. The chain couples TRBV27 to TRBJ2-7; D remains unclear. This CDR3 region has 13 residues. The germline CDR1 and CDR2 sequences are MNHEY and SMNVEV (reference sequence). The CDR3 sequence: CASSLQSSNEQYF. The CDR3 DNA reads TGTGCCAGCAGCCTTCAGTCCTCCAACGAGCAGTACTTC.

The V and J genes are TRBV29-1 and TRBJ2-3; 8 bases line up with TRBD2. This CDR3 is 14 amino acids long. V dropped 7 bases and J dropped 0; count of bases not matched to a gene: 6. Germline V gene data show CDR1 as SQVTM and CDR2 as ANQGSEA. As DNA, the CDR3 is TGCAGCGCCCAACTAGCGGAGAGCACAGATACGCAGTATTTT. Its protein product is CSAQLAESTDTQYF.

The gene calls are TRBV4-1 and TRBJ1-1; 8 bases agree with TRBD1. Per germline, CDR1 MGHRA and CDR2 YSYEKL. V was clipped by 1 base and J by 4 bases; unmatched bases: 5. The CDR3 length is 15 residues. CDR3 in amino acids: CASSQAPGQATEAFF. The CDR3 DNA is TGCGCCAGCAGCCAAGCCCCGGGACAGGCCACTGAAGCTTTCTTT.

The J gene is TRBJ2-7, the V gene TRBV30, with 14 bases matching TRBD2. The DNA end lines up better with TRBJ2-1; the J call may be wrong. The CDR3 consists of 17 residues. Germline V gene lookup returns CDR1 GTSNPN and CDR2 SVGIG (reference sequence). The CDR3 bases are TGTGCCTGGGCGGGGACTAGCGGGAGAGGTGGAGACAATGAGCAGTTCTTC. Protein product: CAWAGTSGRGGDNEQFF.

The chain combines TRBV7-3 with TRBJ2-5; 11 nucleotides align to TRBD2. Trimming took 1 base from V and 2 from J; bases not matched to a gene: 9. The V gene's germline CDR1 is SGHTA and CDR2 FQGTGA. This CDR3 has 18 amino acids. CDR3 DNA sequence: TGTGCCAGCAGCTTAAAAGTGACTAGCGGGGACCTACAAGAGACCCAGTACTTC. It specifies CASSLKVTSGDLQETQYF.

This chain links TRBV9 with TRBJ2-7, with D possibly being TRBD2 (5 bases). The CDR3 loop spans 13 amino acids. The ends were cut back, 3 bases at V and 0 bases at J, with 7 bases in the middle. Germline-derived CDR1 and CDR2 are SGDLS and YYNGEE. The CDR3 spells CASSGRSSYEQYF. Written as DNA, the CDR3 is TGTGCCAGCAGCGGGAGGAGCTCCTACGAGCAGTACTTC.

This clone appeared once. The chain carries TRBV6-1 and TRBJ1-1; TRBD1 matches at 7 bases. The CDR3 runs to 15 residues. V shed 3 bases and J 5 bases; nucleotides not matched to a gene: 9. Germline-derived CDR1 and CDR2 are MNHNS and SASEGT. This chain's CDR3 is CASSDLPGGRTEAFF. CDR3 coding DNA: TGTGCCAGCAGTGACTTGCCAGGGGGGCGGACTGAAGCTTTCTTT.

The CDR3 sequence is CASSPMTGSSNQPQHF. In DNA, the CDR3 is TGTGCCAGCAGTCCCATGACAGGGTCGAGCAATCAGCCCCAGCATTTT. The chain couples TRBV27 to TRBJ1-5, with 7 bases identical to TRBD1. Germline CDR1 reads MNHEY; CDR2 reads SMNVEV (reference sequence). CDR3 length equals 16 residues. The J segment lost 1 base and the V segment lost 5 bases, leaving 8 bases of the junction unmatched.

DNA for the CDR3: TGTGCCAGCAGCTTAGGTGGGGGCACGAACACTGAAGCTTTCTTT. This sequence encodes CASSLGGGTNTEAFF. The gene calls are TRBV7-3 and TRBJ1-1; maybe TRBD1 (6 bases). The germline V gene has CDR1 SGHTA and CDR2 FQGTGA. The V and J ends lost 2 bases and 1 base respectively, with 11 bases between them. There are 15 residues in the CDR3.